This T cell receptor (beta chain) was found in a study of shared clonotypes between healthy human individuals. Original processing methods: For the immunoSEQ data, sequences were junction-only without quality scores, so filtering differed. Libraries were prepared by immunoSEQ multiplex PCR; TCRdb keeps only in-frame clonotypes and omits some of them. D and trimming were read from the DNA, whereas the V and J calls and clone size are those reported in that table. The table lists a few million clones, approximately 96% of them singletons. Germline V gives CDR1 MDHEN, CDR2 SYDVKM. V shed 5 bases and J shed 3 bases, with 8 bases lying between them. CDR3 length equals 13 residues.

This clonotype was sampled from a young man in good health. The source material was naive CD4+ T cells sorted from blood. Specified subset: CD45RA+ positively selected. The rearrangement uses TRBV28 and TRBJ1-5; unclear D gene. Here the CDR3 reads CASSIPANQPQHF. The CDR3 DNA reads TGTGCCAGCAGTATACCAGCCAATCAGCCCCAGCATTTT.